These T cell receptor beta chains were read from a single sample in a study of T cell repertoires in cytomegalovirus infection. From the reads, TCRdb called clonotypes with MiXCR, one entry per CDR3 protein. Found here are approximately 500,000 distinct CDR3 sequences, 11% of them singletons; the top ten hold roughly 10%. Sequenced: PBMCs. The source of these receptors is a human donor in good health (CMV status not recorded). Some clones in this sample may be carry-over from other donors' samples. The CDR3 runs from the conserved cysteine through the conserved F or W. D genes are given only for firm matches. Rows give clone size only sometimes, using once, few, many, or a class for an expanded clone.

J | D | length | V | size | DNA | CDR3
TRBJ2-3 | NA | 12 | TRBV12-3/TRBV12-4 | many | TGTGCCAGCAACCCGTCCCCAGATACGCAGTATTTT | CASNPSPDTQYF
TRBJ2-7 | NA | 14 | TRBV4-1 | many | TGCGCCAGCAGCCAAGATGGGAGATCCTACGAGCAGTACTTC | CASSQDGRSYEQYF
TRBJ2-6 | TRBD1 | 16 | TRBV5-1 | few | TGCGCCAGCAGCCCCCGGGACAGGGATGGGGCCAACGTCCTGACTTTC | CASSPRDRDGANVLTF
TRBJ2-1 | NA | 15 | TRBV7-3 | few | TGTGCCAGCAGCCTTCCGGGTGGGAGCAACAATGAGCAGTTCTTC | CASSLPGGSNNEQFF
TRBJ2-2 | TRBD2 | 16 | TRBV24-1 | NA | TGTGCCACCAGTGATCCCCTTAGCGGGAGGACCGGGGAGCTGTTTTTT | CATSDPLSGRTGELFF
TRBJ2-7 | TRBD2 | 15 | TRBV27 | NA | TGTGCCAGCAGTTTGGCGGGAGCGAGCTCCTACGAGCAGTACTTC | CASSLAGASSYEQYF
TRBJ1-2 | NA | 13 | TRBV7-2 | many | TGTGCCAGCAGCTTAGGGCCTCCGGGTAGCTACACCTTC | CASSLGPPGSYTF
TRBJ1-1 | NA | 13 | TRBV15 | NA | TGTGCCACCAGCAGAGACAGGGTGGCTGAAGCTTTCTTT | CATSRDRVAEAFF
TRBJ2-2 | TRBD2 | 17 | TRBV13 | many | TGTGCCAGCAGCTTGGGACTAGCGGGAGATAAGACCGGGGAGCTGTTTTTT | CASSLGLAGDKTGELFF
TRBJ2-1 | TRBD2 | 15 | TRBV7-9 | many | TGTGCCAGCAGACCGGGACTAGCGGCATACAATGAGCAGTTCTTC | CASRPGLAAYNEQFF
TRBJ1-1 | NA | 14 | TRBV5-1 | many | TGCGCCAGCAGCTTGGTGAGCGGGGACGCTGAAGCTTTCTTT | CASSLVSGDAEAFF
TRBJ2-5 | NA | 16 | TRBV6-1 | NA | TGTGCCAGCAGTGAACACCGAACAGGGACCCAAGAGACCCAGTACTTC | CASSEHRTGTQETQYF
TRBJ2-7 | TRBD2 | 12 | TRBV6-4 | many | TGTGCCAGCGGGACTAGCGGGAGCGAGCAGTACTTC | CASGTSGSEQYF
TRBJ2-7 | TRBD2 | 15 | TRBV15 | NA | TGTGCCACCAGCAGACTAGCGGGAGGGGACTACGAGCAGTACTTC | CATSRLAGGDYEQYF
TRBJ1-2 | NA | 12 | TRBV5-4 | few | TGTGCCAGCAGCCGGACAGTGGATGGCTACACCTTC | CASSRTVDGYTF